The TCR beta chain described here comes from a study of Graves' ophthalmopathy and Graves' hyperthyroidism. As regards this clonotype: Its antigen is as yet unknown.

Amplification of the TCR beta CDR3 regions used RNA transcripts (as template). An opening RT-PCR round employed HTBI primers and preceded a second-round multiplex PCR. Each CDR3 protein is one row after TCRdb ran MiXCR on the multiplex PCR reads. Of under 350,000 distinct CDR3 sequences listed, 15% to 20% were seen once; the top ten hold about 12%. The V gene's germline CDR1 is LGHNA and CDR2 YNFKEQ. CDR3 size: 15 residues. J gave up 1 base and V 3 bases, and 2 bases lay outside the gene matches. Those donors who had ophthalmopathy presented with moderate-to-severe activity, a CAS of ≥3, a NOSPECS of ≥4 and a duration under 3 months. Diagnoses were established from clinical symptoms, serum thyroxine, TRAb, thyroid ultrasound and orbital computed tomography. Study-wide results and limits: In separating ophthalmopathy from stable hyperthyroidism, a 13-signature model achieved 85% to 90% sensitivity and 75% to 84% specificity.

Source material: peripheral blood. The rearrangement uses TRBV4-2 and TRBJ1-1; 10 positions match TRBD1. The receptor was isolated from an adult man with Graves' ophthalmopathy. CDR3 sequence reads: CASSHRQGANTEAFF. For the CDR3, the DNA is TGTGCCAGCAGCCACAGACAGGGGGCGAACACTGAAGCTTTCTTT.